The 23 T cell receptor beta chains below were found in one sample sequenced in a study of blood T cell repertoires in COVID-19. Clones were read by immunoSEQ multiplex PCR, and TCRdb kept only the in-frame ones, dropping some. The repertoire holds under 300,000 clones, with 70% to 90% as singletons. Sequencing input: PBMCs or T cells enriched from blood (not recorded which). These receptor sequences come from a woman in her forties or fifties who had recovered from COVID-19.

The chain couples TRBV19 to TRBJ2-2; tentatively, D is TRBD2 (5 bases). Trimming took 5 bases from V and 3 from J, leaving 25 bases between them. The CDR3 length is 19 residues. From germline, CDR1 is LNHDA and CDR2 SQIVND (reference sequence). CDR3 bases: TGTGCCAGTAGTGCCTTTTTTAGGTCCGGCGGGTCGGACACCGGGGAGCTGTTTTTT. Amino acids: CASSAFFRSGGSDTGELFF.

This clone is a singleton in its sample. The V and J genes are TRBV11-2 and TRBJ2-1; TRBD2 agrees at 10 bases. The CDR3 loop spans 14 amino acids. V trimming: 8 bases; J trimming: 8 bases; junction bases outside the gene matches: 9. Germline CDR1 SGHAT, CDR2 FQNNGV. CDR3: CASRPGLASYEQFF. The CDR3 nucleotides are TGTGCCAGCCGACCGGGACTAGCGTCTTATGAGCAGTTCTTC.

The chain combines TRBV11-2 with TRBJ2-2; perhaps TRBD2 as D (5 bases). CDR1 is SGHAT, CDR2 FQNNGV, per germline. The V end lost 5 bases, the J end lost 1 base, and 11 bases lay between the germline ends. CDR3 length equals 15 residues. The CDR3 sequence is CASSPRAGNTGELFF. The CDR3 region has the DNA TGTGCCAGCAGCCCCCGGGCGGGGAACACCGGGGAGCTGTTTTTT.

The chain links TRBV5-4 to TRBJ1-4; D is possibly TRBD1 (6 bases). The V end lost 1 base, the J end lost 7 bases, and 8 bases lay between the germline ends. The CDR3 spans 13 residues. CDR1 and CDR2 from the germline V gene are SGHNT and YYREEE (reference sequence). The CDR3 here is CASSLTGIEKLFF. CDR3 nucleotide sequence: TGTGCCAGCAGCTTGACAGGGATTGAAAAACTGTTTTTT.

The V and J genes are TRBV4-2 and TRBJ2-2; 8 bases are a match to TRBD1. The CDR3 contains 18 residues. The J segment lost 2 bases and the V segment lost 6 bases, leaving 14 bases of the junction unmatched. The germline V gene encodes CDR1 LGHNA and CDR2 YNFKEQ. This CDR3 is CASRPTDRQGINTGELFF. The CDR3 coding sequence is TGTGCCAGCAGGCCTACTGACAGACAGGGGATTAACACCGGGGAGCTGTTTTTT.

This chain connects TRBV7-8 to TRBJ2-1; D is unclear. There are 16 residues in the CDR3. Germline V gene sequence: CDR1 SGHVS, CDR2 FQNEAQ. V dropped 5 bases and J dropped 3 bases, with 17 bases sitting between them. The CDR3 DNA reads TGTGCCAGCAGCCCCCGAGCTAACGGGTTCTACAATGAGCAGTTCTTC. Amino acid sequence: CASSPRANGFYNEQFF. Full variable domain (remainder filled in from reference TRBV7-8 and TRBJ2-1): GAGVSQSPRYKVAKRGQDVALRCDPISGHVSLFWYQQALGQGPEFLTYFQNEAQLDKSGLPSDRFFAERPEGSVSTLKIQRTQQEDSAVYLCASSPRANGFYNEQFFGPGTRLTVL.

The rearrangement links TRBV6-2 or TRBV6-3 to TRBJ2-5; 9 positions match TRBD2. With 2 bases clipped from V and 2 bases from J, the junction kept 3 bases outside the gene matches. Germline assignment: CDR1 MNHEY and CDR2 SVGEGT. The CDR3 covers 15 residues. The CDR3 is CASSYGLAKQETQYF. CDR3 DNA: TGTGCCAGCAGTTACGGACTAGCGAAACAAGAGACCCAGTACTTC.

The chain couples TRBV4-2 to TRBJ1-2; D might be TRBD1 (6 bases). The germline V and J ends were trimmed by 3 bases and 6 bases, with 11 bases remaining between them. Germline lookup yields CDR1 LGHNA and CDR2 YNFKEQ. This CDR3 comprises 13 residues. The CDR3: CASSQGAPDGYTF. CDR3 coding DNA: TGTGCCAGCAGCCAGGGGGCTCCCGATGGCTACACCTTC.

The rearrangement links TRBV5-1 to TRBJ1-1; D uncertain. V gave up 0 bases and J gave up 5 bases, with 11 bases separating them. The length of the CDR3 is 14 residues. Germline lookup yields CDR1 SGHRS and CDR2 YFSETQ. The CDR3 sequence: CASSLAWQATEAFF. As DNA, the CDR3 is TGCGCCAGCAGCTTGGCGTGGCAGGCGACTGAAGCTTTCTTT.

The chain uses TRBV29-1 and TRBJ2-5; 8 positions match TRBD2. The germline CDR1 and CDR2 sequences are SQVTM and ANQGSEA. Germline trimming cut 5 bases from V and 1 base from J; bases unmatched to any gene: 6. The CDR3 consists of 14 residues. The CDR3 region has the DNA TGCAGCGTTCGGCCGGGACTAGTCCAAGAGACCCAGTACTTC. Translated, it gives CSVRPGLVQETQYF.

V usage is TRBV9 and J usage is TRBJ1-3, with TRBD1 identical over 10 bases. Germline assignment: CDR1 SGDLS and CDR2 YYNGEE. Trimming cost V 3 bases and J 3 bases; bases outside gene matches: 6. This CDR3 comprises 16 residues. CDR3 bases: TGTGCCAGCAGCGCGTCCCGGGACAGGGGTGGAAACACCATATATTTT. Residues: CASSASRDRGGNTIYF.

The J gene is TRBJ1-4, the V gene TRBV19; D ambiguous. This CDR3 spans 13 amino acids. Germline values: CDR1 LNHDA, CDR2 SQIVND (reference sequence). The V gene lost 0 bases and the J gene lost 8 bases, with 7 bases spanning the gap. CDR3 region: CASSIDPTEKLFF. Here the CDR3 DNA reads TGTGCCAGTAGTATAGATCCGACAGAAAAACTGTTTTTT. The full variable domain, rest sourced from reference TRBV19 and TRBJ1-4, is DGGITQSPKYLFRKEGQNVTLSCEQNLNHDAMYWYRQDPGQGLRLIYYSQIVNDFQKGDIAEGYSVSREKKESFPLTVTSAQKNPTAFYLCASSIDPTEKLFFGSGTQLSVL.

CDR3 in amino acids: CASNPLGAAGYTF. The DNA for the CDR3 is TGTGCCAGCAACCCGTTAGGAGCCGCGGGCTACACCTTC. The V gene is TRBV5-5, the J gene TRBJ1-2, with D uncertain. Per the germline V gene, CDR1 is SGHKS and CDR2 is YYEKEE (reference sequence). The CDR3 length is 13 residues. Deletions cut 6 bases from V and 8 bases from J, with 17 bases between.

The chain combines TRBV5-1 with TRBJ2-2; tentative D call: TRBD1 (6 bases). Germline V lookup: CDR1 SGHRS, CDR2 YFSETQ. V lost 1 base and J lost 2, with 9 bases in between. The CDR3 is made up of 15 amino acids. CDR3 loop: CASSLRQENTGELFF. Here the CDR3 DNA reads TGCGCCAGCAGCTTGCGACAGGAAAACACCGGGGAGCTGTTTTTT.

The table lists this clone with a count of one. The CDR3 sequence is CASSLGASGTRTDTQYF. CDR3 in DNA: TGTGCCAGCAGCTTAGGGGCTAGCGGGACTCGCACAGATACGCAGTATTTT. This chain links TRBV11-2 with TRBJ2-3; TRBD2 matches at 9 bases. Germline CDR1 SGHAT, CDR2 FQNNGV. V lost 1 base and J lost 1; bases outside the gene matches: 6. The CDR3 contains 17 residues.

V gene TRBV19 combines with J gene TRBJ1-4; D might be TRBD1 (5 bases). Trimming removed 3 bases from V and 8 bases from J, with 19 bases in between. The CDR3 is made up of 16 amino acids. Germline V gives CDR1 LNHDA, CDR2 SQIVND (reference sequence). The CDR3 DNA reads TGTGCCAGTAGTATGGACCTTGTGGGGCTGGGAGAAAAACTGTTTTTT. Its protein is CASSMDLVGLGEKLFF.

Comment on this clone: Other nucleotide sequences in the sample specify the same CDR3. This chain connects TRBV9 to TRBJ2-3, with 9 bases matching TRBD2. The CDR3 spans 14 residues. CDR1 and CDR2 (germline): SGDLS, YYNGEE. Trimming took 1 base from V and 3 from J; bases not matched to a gene: 0. CDR3 sequence: CASSVTSGTDTQYF. In nucleotides, the CDR3 is TGTGCCAGCAGCGTAACTAGCGGGACAGATACGCAGTATTTT.

The chain is built from TRBV2 and TRBJ2-7, with TRBD2 identical over 14 bases. The CDR3 is made up of 16 amino acids. V lost 4 bases and J lost 6; bases outside the gene matches: 8. The germline V gene has CDR1 SNHLY and CDR2 FYNNEI. In DNA form, the CDR3 reads TGTGCCAGCAGTGGCGAATCGGGACTAGCGGGAGCCGAGCAGTACTTC. Protein: CASSGESGLAGAEQYF.

This chain's CDR3 is CATGPGARGYGYTF. The CDR3 DNA reads TGTGCCACCGGTCCAGGGGCCAGGGGATATGGCTACACCTTC. V gene TRBV6-5 combines with J gene TRBJ1-2; D possibly corresponds to TRBD1 (6 bases). CDR1 is MNHEY and CDR2 is SVGAGI in the germline V gene. The CDR3 covers 14 residues. The V and J ends lost 10 bases and 5 bases respectively, with 20 bases between them.

This chain connects TRBV6-2 or TRBV6-3 to TRBJ1-6; D gene uncertain. V lost 4 bases and J lost 9, with 16 bases in between. The CDR3 contains 15 residues. CDR1 and CDR2 from the germline V gene are MNHEY and SVGEGT. The CDR3 DNA reads TGTGCCAGCAGTTTCCAAGGAGTCGGGATTTCACCCCTCCACTTT. Translated, it gives CASSFQGVGISPLHF.

To note about this clone: This sample includes further DNA sequences coding for the same CDR3. The genes are TRBV27 and TRBJ2-7; the match to TRBD2 covers 12 bases. The germline gives CDR1 MNHEY, CDR2 SMNVEV (reference sequence). The V gene end was trimmed by 2 bases and the J gene end by 2 bases; junction bases not matched to a gene: 1. The CDR3 is made up of 15 amino acids. The CDR3 region has the DNA TGTGCCAGCAGTTTACGGACTAGCGGGACCTACGAGCAGTACTTC. Encoded protein: CASSLRTSGTYEQYF.

This chain links TRBV2 with TRBJ2-5; 10 nucleotides match TRBD1. With 4 bases clipped from V and 3 bases from J, the junction kept 2 bases outside the gene matches. The CDR3 runs to 14 residues. The germline gives CDR1 SNHLY, CDR2 FYNNEI. This CDR3 is CASSAGTGEETQYF. The CDR3 DNA reads TGTGCCAGCAGTGCCGGGACAGGGGAAGAGACCCAGTACTTC.

This clone appeared once. The chain recombines TRBV9 with TRBJ1-5, with a weak D call TRBD1 (5 bases). Trimming pared 3 bases from V and 1 base from J, leaving 11 bases between. The CDR3 runs 15 residues. From germline, CDR1 is SGDLS and CDR2 YYNGEE. CDR3 DNA: TGTGCCAGCAGCGCGCAGGGAGGGAGCAATCAGCCCCAGCATTTT. This encodes CASSAQGGSNQPQHF.